The 2 T cell receptor beta chains reported below all come from one sample, sequenced in a study of blood T cell repertoires in COVID-19. Some clones are missing from TCRdb's copy, which holds only in-frame ones; the method was immunoSEQ multiplex PCR. The data hold around 300,000 clones, with about nine tenths observed a single time. What was sequenced was peripheral blood. The source of these receptors is a man over 45 with active or convalescent COVID-19.

This clone was counted many times. The gene calls are TRBV5-8 and TRBJ2-1; TRBD1 might be the D (6 bases). This CDR3 has 14 amino acids. Germline assignment: CDR1 SGHTS and CDR2 YDEGEE. V lost 0 bases to trimming and J lost 6 bases, with 10 bases between them. Written as DNA, the CDR3 is TGTGCCAGCAGCTTGGACAGGGAATTCAATGAGCAGTTCTTC. This sequence encodes CASSLDREFNEQFF.

The sample holds a few counts of this clone. The CDR3 nucleotides read TGTGCCAGCAGACCCGGGACAGAGGCTGAAAAACTGTTTTTT. It is translated as CASRPGTEAEKLFF. This chain links TRBV7-9 with TRBJ1-4; 7 bases are a match to TRBD1. CDR3 length equals 14 residues. The V gene's germline CDR1 is SEHNR and CDR2 FQNEAQ (reference sequence). Trimming at V came to 6 bases and at J to 7 bases, leaving 8 bases not matched to a gene. Using reference TRBV7-9 and TRBJ1-4 for the parts outside the CDR3, the full variable domain is DTGVSQNPRHKITKRGQNVTFRCDPISEHNRLYWYRQTLGQGPEFLTYFQNEAQLEKSRLLSDRFSAERPKGSFSTLEIQRTEQGDSAMYLCASRPGTEAEKLFFGSGTQLSVL.